This TCR beta chain was sequenced in a study of identical twins. TCRdb recomputed calls from the 5' RACE reads with MiXCR, one row per CDR3 protein. The sample gives around 100,000 distinct CDR3 sequences, roughly 6% of which show up once; about 12% is in the top ten. Per germline, CDR1 LGHDT and CDR2 YNNKEL (reference sequence). Deletions cut 2 bases from V and 6 bases from J, with 16 bases between. The CDR3 is 15 residues long. This clonotype was seen ten or more times. The TCR sequence derives from a woman aged 50 to 65 in good health. The chain uses TRBV3-1 and TRBJ1-2, with D maybe TRBD1 (5 bases). Sequenced: memory T cells sorted from blood. The CDR3 bases are TGTGCCAGCAGCCAAAATTCAGGGAGAAGGAATGGCTACACCTTC. Translated: CASSQNSGRRNGYTF.